Here is one T cell receptor (beta chain) with its context. Germline assignment: CDR1 LNHNV and CDR2 YYDKDF (reference sequence). The CDR3 spans 12 residues. V was clipped by 7 bases and J by 4 bases; unmatched bases: 1. This entry belongs to a study of blood T cell repertoires in COVID-19. Study context: The study drew acute and convalescent COVID-19 samples from the United States, Italy and Spain. The analysed material was cDNA or gDNA that came from T cells, B-cell-depleted T cells, or PBMCs.

Clones were sequenced by immunoSEQ multiplex PCR, and TCRdb holds only the in-frame ones, with some missing. Among approximately 110,000 clones listed, approximately 90% were seen once. The sequenced sample was peripheral blood. The chain has TRBV15 and TRBJ2-1; TRBD1 agrees at 7 bases. This receptor was obtained from a human donor in a cohort sampled during active COVID-19. The CDR3, as DNA: TGTGCCACCATGGGACAGTACAATGAGCAGTTCTTC. This codes for CATMGQYNEQFF.